A selection of T cell receptor beta chains follows, all from one sample in a study of T-cell memory formation after mild COVID-19. TCRdb redid the calling of the 5' RACE reads with MiXCR, one entry per CDR3 protein. This table holds approximately 150,000 distinct CDR3 sequences, 10% to 15% found once. What was sequenced was PBMCs or a T cell subset sorted from them (not recorded which). The receptors were sampled from a man between 18 and 29 years old who had mild COVID-19 (a few samples of this study predate the infection). Cell type and time point are not known. Each CDR3 is given with its conserved first and last residue. The D gene is left open where the match is weak. Expanded clones are given a class, and other clones once, few, many or no size at all.

CASSQVPGMGGYTF	TGTGCCAGCAGCCAAGTGCCCGGGATGGGTGGCTACACCTTC	TRBV3-1	TRBJ1-2	few	.
CSARSLGMVGSEQFF	TGCAGTGCTAGGAGTTTGGGGATGGTGGGTAGTGAGCAGTTCTTC	TRBV20-1	TRBJ2-1	.	.
CASGLGETQYF	TGTGCTAGTGGCTTGGGGGAGACCCAGTACTTC	TRBV12-5	TRBJ2-5	.	.
CASSLPSANTGELFF	TGCGCCAGCAGCTTGCCCTCCGCGAACACCGGGGAGCTGTTTTTT	TRBV5-1	TRBJ2-2	.	.
CASSRTGPYEQYF	TGTGCCAGCAGCCGAACAGGCCCCTACGAGCAGTACTTC	TRBV12-3/TRBV12-4	TRBJ2-7	.	.
CASSSVGGRLGEKLFF	TGTGCCAGCAGCTCGGTCGGGGGGCGCTTGGGGGAAAAACTGTTTTTT	TRBV7-9	TRBJ1-4	few	.
CASSLGSGVGNTIYF	TGTGCCAGCAGTTTAGGTTCAGGGGTAGGAAACACCATATATTTT	TRBV28	TRBJ1-3	.	.
CASSSDGRGGYTF	TGTGCCAGCAGTTCAGACGGAAGAGGAGGCTACACCTTC	TRBV27	TRBJ1-2	few	.
CASSLNWDRGRMETQYF	TGTGCCAGCAGCTTAAACTGGGACAGGGGGCGAATGGAGACCCAGTACTTC	TRBV7-2	TRBJ2-5	many	TRBD1
CASSPRVGQPQHF	TGTGCCAGTAGTCCACGGGTGGGCCAGCCCCAGCATTTT	TRBV19	TRBJ1-5	.	.
CASSWGPNYGYTF	TGTGCCAGCAGCTGGGGGCCTAACTATGGCTACACCTTC	TRBV7-2	TRBJ1-2	few	.
CASRQQGFTDTQYF	TGTGCCAGCAGGCAACAGGGATTCACAGATACGCAGTATTTT	TRBV6-5	TRBJ2-3	many	.
CASLAGREDEKLFF	TGTGCCAGCTTGGCAGGGAGAGAGGATGAAAAACTGTTTTTT	TRBV7-8	TRBJ1-4	few	.
CASSLITGQPQHF	TGTGCCAGCAGTCTAATCACGGGCCAGCCCCAGCATTTT	TRBV6-5	TRBJ1-5	few	.
CASSVGDSQETQYF	TGCGCCAGCAGCGTCGGGGACAGTCAAGAGACCCAGTACTTC	TRBV5-1	TRBJ2-5	.	TRBD1
CASSFAGRKEDTQYF	TGCGCCAGCAGCTTTGCCGGGCGAAAAGAGGATACGCAGTATTTT	TRBV5-1	TRBJ2-3	.	.
CASSPPGQEEKLFF	TGTGCCAGCAGCCCCCCGGGACAGGAAGAAAAACTGTTTTTT	TRBV5-5	TRBJ1-4	.	TRBD1
CASSFNGELFF	TGCGCCAGCAGCTTTAACGGGGAGCTGTTTTTT	TRBV5-1	TRBJ2-2	many	.
CASSDPQGSSEKLFF	TGCGCCAGCAGCGACCCACAGGGCTCAAGTGAAAAACTGTTTTTT	TRBV5-1	TRBJ1-4	.	.
CASSTGTDLSTDTQYF	TGTGCCAGCAGCACCGGGACAGATCTGAGCACAGATACGCAGTATTTT	TRBV7-9	TRBJ2-3	.	TRBD1
CASSQGQNTGELFF	TGCGCCAGCAGCCAAGGACAGAACACCGGGGAGCTGTTTTTT	TRBV5-1	TRBJ2-2	few	.
CASSRMKRGGQAQYF	TGTGCCAGCAGCCGAATGAAGCGGGGGGGCCAAGCGCAGTATTTT	TRBV3-1	TRBJ2-3	few	TRBD2
CASKQGLNQPQHF	TGTGCCTCTAAACAGGGACTCAATCAGCCCCAGCATTTT	TRBV10-3	TRBJ1-5	.	.
CASSLNRDGPQPQHF	TGTGCCAGCAGTTTGAACAGGGATGGGCCACAGCCCCAGCATTTT	TRBV6-6	TRBJ1-5	few	.
CASRPGTGVAEAFF	TGTGCCAGCAGACCCGGGACAGGGGTCGCTGAAGCTTTCTTT	TRBV12-3/TRBV12-4	TRBJ1-1	.	TRBD1
CSARGLAYEQYF	TGCAGTGCCAGGGGACTAGCCTACGAGCAGTACTTC	TRBV20-1	TRBJ2-7	.	TRBD2
CSARKPGARQETQYF	TGCAGTGCACGCAAACCCGGGGCTCGACAAGAGACCCAGTACTTC	TRBV20-1	TRBJ2-5	many	.
CASIRILGTGELFF	TGTGCCAGCATTCGGATCCTAGGCACCGGGGAGCTGTTTTTT	TRBV12-3/TRBV12-4	TRBJ2-2	few	.
CASSLSWVGGEKLFF	TGTGCCAGCAGTTTATCGTGGGTAGGGGGTGAAAAACTGTTTTTT	TRBV27	TRBJ1-4	few	.
CASSPRTSDSTDTQYF	TGCGCCAGCAGCCCCCGGACTAGCGATAGCACAGATACGCAGTATTTT	TRBV5-1	TRBJ2-3	.	TRBD2
CASSPARLSPYNEQFF	TGTGCCAGCAGCCCAGCTCGGCTTTCTCCCTACAATGAGCAGTTCTTC	TRBV7-3	TRBJ2-1	.	.
CSVERSRTGPTDTQYF	TGCAGCGTTGAAAGGAGCAGGACAGGGCCTACAGATACGCAGTATTTT	TRBV29-1	TRBJ2-3	.	TRBD1
CASLPEWGQETQYF	TGTGCCAGCTTGCCGGAGTGGGGCCAAGAGACCCAGTACTTC	TRBV7-9	TRBJ2-5	many	.
CASRPVPGSYEQYF	TGTGCAAGTCGCCCCGTGCCCGGGTCCTACGAGCAGTACTTC	TRBV12-2	TRBJ2-7	few	.
CASRSYHEQYF	TGTGCCAGCAGGTCCTACCACGAGCAGTACTTC	TRBV12-3/TRBV12-4	TRBJ2-7	.	.
CASSLPGGPDTQYF	TGTGCCAGCAGCCTCCCCGGGGGGCCAGATACGCAGTATTTT	TRBV6-5	TRBJ2-3	.	.
CSAREGWGPKNIQYF	TGCAGTGCTAGAGAGGGATGGGGACCCAAAAACATTCAGTACTTC	TRBV20-1	TRBJ2-4	.	.
CASSAGGLAVGLRRGTQYF	TGTGCCAGCAGCGCGGGGGGGCTAGCGGTCGGTCTTCGTCGAGGGACCCAGTACTTC	TRBV9	TRBJ2-5	.	TRBD2
CSARDAGVQETQYF	TGCAGTGCTAGAGATGCAGGGGTCCAAGAGACCCAGTACTTC	TRBV20-1	TRBJ2-5	many	.
CSARWGGASDTQYF	TGCAGTGCTAGATGGGGGGGCGCATCCGATACGCAGTATTTT	TRBV20-1	TRBJ2-3	few	.
CASSQGTSASSSYNEQFF	TGTGCCAGCAGCCAAGGGACTAGCGCTTCAAGCTCCTACAATGAGCAGTTCTTC	TRBV3-1	TRBJ2-1	.	TRBD2
CASSPRPFGGYTF	TGTGCCAGCAGTCCCCGGCCATTCGGCGGCTACACCTTC	TRBV27	TRBJ1-2	.	.
CASTDRVGSPQPQHF	TGTGCCAGCACGGACAGGGTCGGGTCGCCTCAGCCCCAGCATTTT	TRBV6-5	TRBJ1-5	.	TRBD1
CASSSLNRHETQYF	TGTGCCAGCAGTTCCTTGAACAGACACGAGACCCAGTACTTC	TRBV12-3/TRBV12-4	TRBJ2-5	.	.
CASSLGGTSRALF	TGTGCCAGCAGTTTAGGCGGGACTAGTAGGGCGCTCTTC	TRBV12-3/TRBV12-4	TRBJ2-1	.	TRBD2
CASSLGSEFSNQPQHF	TGTGCCAGCAGTTTAGGGTCGGAATTTAGCAATCAGCCCCAGCATTTT	TRBV12-3/TRBV12-4	TRBJ1-5	few	.
CASSQSRTSGGRTDTQYF	TGTGCCAGCAGCCAGTCCAGGACTAGCGGGGGCCGCACAGATACGCAGTATTTT	TRBV4-2	TRBJ2-3	.	TRBD2
CAITPGTVSYEQYF	TGTGCCATCACCCCCGGGACAGTTTCCTACGAGCAGTACTTC	TRBV10-3	TRBJ2-7	.	TRBD1
CASKGQGHIPYEQYF	TGTGCCAGCAAGGGACAGGGACATATCCCCTACGAGCAGTACTTC	TRBV6-5	TRBJ2-7	.	TRBD1
CAINTGTGDGYTF	TGTGCCATCAATACCGGGACAGGGGATGGCTACACCTTC	TRBV10-3	TRBJ1-2	many	TRBD1
CATYRDFSGNTIYF	TGTGCCACGTACCGGGACTTCTCTGGAAACACCATATATTTT	TRBV6-6	TRBJ1-3	.	.